These 30 T cell receptor beta chains share one sample of origin, sequenced in a study of CD8+CD57+ T cells in acquired aplastic anemia. Profiling that covered TCR beta VDJ and CDR3 relied on genomic DNA as its template. Each CDR3 protein is one row after TCRdb ran MiXCR on the reads. This table holds 200,000 to 250,000 distinct CDR3 sequences, around 60% found once. The sequenced sample was sorted CD4+, CD8+, or CD8+CD57+ T cells (not recorded which) from PBMCs. The receptors originated from a human donor in good health.

This rearrangement joins TRBV20-1 to TRBJ2-1; TRBD2 matches at 8 bases. Losses at the gene ends were 5 bases for V and 9 bases for J; bases not matched to a gene: 15. The V gene's germline CDR1 is DFQATT and CDR2 SNEGSKA (reference sequence). The CDR3 loop spans 15 amino acids. The CDR3 is CSAFEAYGGAGEQFF. CDR3 DNA: TGCAGTGCTTTCGAGGCGTACGGGGGGGCGGGTGAGCAGTTCTTC.

At least ten counts were recorded for this clonotype. The rearrangement links TRBV19 to TRBJ1-1, with TRBD1 matching over 8 bases. The CDR3 extends over 14 amino acids. Germline CDR1 LNHDA, CDR2 SQIVND (reference sequence). The J segment lost 4 bases and the V segment lost 5 bases, leaving 6 bases of the junction unmatched. The CDR3 DNA sequence: TGTGCCAGTAGTCAATGGACAGGGTTCACTGAAGCTTTCTTT. Amino acid sequence: CASSQWTGFTEAFF.

The gene calls are TRBV20-1 and TRBJ1-5; D gene ambiguous. This CDR3 spans 13 amino acids. Deletions cut 1 base from V and 2 bases from J, with 6 bases between. From germline, CDR1 is DFQATT and CDR2 SNEGSKA (reference sequence). CDR3 in DNA: TGCAGTGCTAGAGTGACGGGCAATCAGCCCCAGCATTTT. This translates into CSARVTGNQPQHF.

This clonotype has a single count. The J gene is TRBJ2-3, the V gene TRBV19; TRBD1 agrees at 7 bases. Germline assignment: CDR1 LNHDA and CDR2 SQIVND (reference sequence). The CDR3 is 16 amino acids. The ends lost 2 bases at V and 2 bases at J; junction bases unmatched: 7. CDR3 protein: CASSITWDSFTDTQYF. For the CDR3, the DNA is TGTGCCAGTAGTATAACCTGGGACAGTTTCACAGATACGCAGTATTTT.

The chain is built from TRBV10-3 and TRBJ2-2, with TRBD1 matching over 10 bases. Germline CDR1 is ENHRY and CDR2 is SYGVKD. This CDR3 has 15 amino acids. Losses at the gene ends were 5 bases for V and 6 bases for J; bases not matched to a gene: 6. As DNA, the CDR3 is TGTGCCATCAGTCCCTCGGACAGGGGGGCCGGGGAGCTGTTTTTT. As protein: CAISPSDRGAGELFF.

This chain joins TRBV15 and TRBJ1-4, with 9 bases that match TRBD1. The V and J ends lost 3 bases and 3 bases, in that order; junction bases with no gene match: 11. CDR3 length: 18 amino acids. Per germline, CDR1 LNHNV and CDR2 YYDKDF (reference sequence). The CDR3 loop reads CATSRTTGGGGANEKLFF. CDR3 sequence (DNA): TGTGCCACCAGCAGGACCACAGGGGGCGGTGGAGCTAATGAAAAACTGTTTTTT.

This clonotype was seen just once. The V call is TRBV7-9, the J call TRBJ2-1; 13 positions match TRBD2. CDR1 and CDR2 from the germline V gene are SEHNR and FQNEAQ (reference sequence). The CDR3 consists of 17 residues. The ends lost 4 bases at V and 8 bases at J; junction bases unmatched: 11. CDR3 sequence reads: CASSCRKLAGGPDEQFF. DNA of the CDR3: TGTGCCAGCAGCTGTCGGAAACTAGCGGGGGGGCCAGATGAGCAGTTCTTC.

V and J are TRBV7-2 and TRBJ2-7; perhaps TRBD1 as D (5 bases). CDR3 length: 15 residues. The V end was cut by 1 base, the J end by 2 bases, with 12 bases between. Germline values: CDR1 SGHTA, CDR2 FQGNSA. The CDR3 here is CASSLGQYRAYEQYF. Here the CDR3 DNA reads TGTGCCAGCAGCTTAGGACAGTATCGAGCCTACGAGCAGTACTTC.

The CDR3 here is CASSRGRETQYF. DNA for the CDR3: TGTGCCAGTAGTAGGGGCCGAGAGACCCAGTACTTC. The chain couples TRBV19 to TRBJ2-5; tentative D call: TRBD1 (5 bases). V was clipped by 4 bases and J by 4 bases, with 7 bases between them. Germline CDR1 is LNHDA and CDR2 is SQIVND (reference sequence). This CDR3 has 12 residues.

This clonotype was picked up a small number of times. A much larger clone differs by one base, so this may be a read error. This rearrangement joins TRBV12-3 or TRBV12-4 to TRBJ2-7; a possible D gene is TRBD2 (7 bases). Trimming pared 6 bases from V and 6 bases from J, leaving 18 bases between. CDR3 length: 14 amino acids. This chain's CDR3 is CASSLGRGAGEQYF. The DNA for the CDR3 is TGTGCCAGCAGCCTCGGCCGGGGGGCGGGCGAGCAGTACTTC.

There are many counts of this clonotype. V gene TRBV6-1 combines with J gene TRBJ2-1, with D maybe TRBD2 (6 bases). The CDR3 sequence is 15 residues long. In germline, CDR1 is MNHNS, CDR2 SASEGT. V dropped 4 bases and J dropped 4 bases, with 14 bases sitting between them. Here the CDR3 reads CASSGSASGYNEQFF. The CDR3 bases are TGTGCCAGCAGTGGCTCTGCGAGCGGGTACAATGAGCAGTTCTTC.

There are many counts of this clonotype. The V gene is TRBV2, the J gene TRBJ1-1; 8 bases are a match to TRBD1. This CDR3 has 14 amino acids. Trimming took 10 bases from V and 3 from J; bases not matched to a gene: 10. Germline loops: CDR1 SNHLY, CDR2 FYNNEI. The CDR3 region has the DNA TGTGCCACGGTAACCGGGACAGGACACACTGAAGCTTTCTTT. It yields the protein CATVTGTGHTEAFF.

Points on this clonotype: The junction shows a germline mismatch at one end, possibly a read error. The chain recombines TRBV9 with TRBJ2-3, with 9 bases identical to TRBD1. Germline values: CDR1 SGDLS, CDR2 YYNGEE. The CDR3 loop spans 16 amino acids. The CDR3 spells CASSVGRTGVTDTQYF. For the CDR3, the DNA is TGTGCCAGCAGTGTAGGGAGGACAGGGGTCACAGATACGCAGTATTTT.

The chain is built from TRBV6-1 and TRBJ2-2; D call uncertain. This CDR3 has 10 residues. Germline V gene data show CDR1 as MNHNS and CDR2 as SASEGT. Trimming cost V 7 bases and J 9 bases, with 6 bases left between them. The chain's CDR3 is CASTLRELFF. CDR3 in DNA: TGTGCCAGCACCCTAAGGGAGCTGTTTTTT.

The genes are TRBV6-5 and TRBJ1-1; D is unresolved. V gave up 1 base and J gave up 1 base, with 4 bases separating them. This CDR3 has 13 amino acids. The germline V gene has CDR1 MNHEY and CDR2 SVGAGI. The CDR3 loop reads CASSYYKNTEAFF. In DNA form, the CDR3 reads TGTGCCAGCAGTTACTACAAGAACACTGAAGCTTTCTTT.

Worth noting for this clonotype: The junction departs from the called germline gene at one end, perhaps through a read error. The V gene is TRBV7-9, the J gene TRBJ1-5; D remains unclear. This CDR3 comprises 14 residues. Germline V CDR1 and CDR2: SEHNR, FQNEAQ (reference sequence). The CDR3 DNA sequence: TGTGCCAACAGCTCCGGACGGAGCAATCAGCCCCAGCATTTT. Its protein product is CANSSGRSNQPQHF.

Concerning this clonotype: Compared with germline, one end of the junction differs, possibly owing to a read error. This chain connects TRBV7-2 to TRBJ2-5; tentative D call: TRBD2 (6 bases). The germline V gene encodes CDR1 SGHTA and CDR2 FQGNSA. The CDR3 length is 14 residues. Here the CDR3 DNA reads TGTGCCAGCAGCTTACTTGGGGGGAAAGAGACCCAGCACTTC. Translation gives CASSLLGGKETQHF.

V is TRBV19 and J is TRBJ1-2; 9 bases line up with TRBD1. Germline trimming cut 5 bases from V and 6 bases from J; bases unmatched to any gene: 7. This CDR3 comprises 14 residues. Germline V lookup: CDR1 LNHDA, CDR2 SQIVND (reference sequence). The CDR3 sequence: CASSPRWDRDGYTF. As DNA, the CDR3 is TGTGCCAGTAGTCCTAGGTGGGACAGGGATGGCTACACCTTC.

A few counts support this clonotype. A junction boundary mismatches the germline segment, possibly from a read error. V gene TRBV7-7 combines with J gene TRBJ1-5; D uncertain. The germline CDR1 and CDR2 sequences are SSHAT and FNYEAQ (reference sequence). This CDR3 region has 13 residues. The CDR3 nucleotides are TGTGCTAGCAGCCCCTCGGTCGGGCAGCCCCAGCATTTT. Its protein is CASSPSVGQPQHF.

The chain has TRBV28 and TRBJ2-7; the match to TRBD2 covers 10 bases. V lost 8 bases to trimming and J lost 3 bases; unmatched junction nucleotides: 13. Germline CDR1 reads MDHEN; CDR2 reads SYDVKM. The CDR3 totals 16 residues. The DNA for the CDR3 is TGTGCCAGCTCTTCCCAGCTAGCGGGGGACTACTACGAGCAGTACTTC. This gives the protein CASSSQLAGDYYEQYF.

J is TRBJ1-4 and V is TRBV4-1, with 9 bases matching TRBD1. Unmatched junction bases numbered 4, after V lost 5 bases and J lost 3 bases. The CDR3 is 15 residues long. In germline, CDR1 is MGHRA, CDR2 YSYEKL. CDR3 residues: CASSIGTGSNEKLFF. As DNA, the CDR3 is TGCGCCAGCAGCATTGGGACAGGGTCTAATGAAAAACTGTTTTTT.

At least ten counts were recorded for this clonotype. The chain couples TRBV7-6 to TRBJ1-1; D gene unclear. Germline V CDR1 and CDR2: SGHVS, FNYEAQ. V gave up 1 base and J gave up 7 bases, with 13 bases separating them. The CDR3 runs 14 residues. The CDR3, as DNA: TGTGCCAGCAGCTTAGTTGGGGAGGCAGGTGAAGCTTTCTTT. Its translation: CASSLVGEAGEAFF.

The rearrangement joins TRBV7-4 to TRBJ2-1; unclear D gene. Germline V gene data show CDR1 as SGHVT and CDR2 as SQSDAQ. Trimming shortened V by 8 bases and J by 10 bases, and 15 bases separated the two germline ends. The CDR3 contains 12 residues. The DNA of the CDR3 is TGTGCCAGCGGGGTAAACCTCGGGGAGCAGTTCTTC. It codes for CASGVNLGEQFF.

The chain recombines TRBV12-3 or TRBV12-4 with TRBJ2-2; the D is unclear. This CDR3 has 11 amino acids. Trimming removed 7 bases from V and 8 bases from J, with 8 bases in between. CDR3 nucleotides: TGTGCCAGCACCACCTTTGGGGAGCTGTTTTTT. Translation gives CASTTFGELFF.

The rearrangement joins TRBV15 to TRBJ2-1; D is possibly TRBD2 (6 bases). The CDR3 extends over 15 amino acids. V was trimmed by 1 base and J by 2 bases, leaving 9 bases between them. Germline CDR1 is LNHNV and CDR2 is YYDKDF (reference sequence). The DNA for the CDR3 is TGTGCCACCAGCAGAGCCAGCGGGCCCTACAATGAGCAGTTCTTC. Amino acid sequence: CATSRASGPYNEQFF.

The rearrangement links TRBV19 to TRBJ2-5; 12 bases are a match to TRBD2. Germline V gene lookup returns CDR1 LNHDA and CDR2 SQIVND (reference sequence). With V trimmed by 1 base and J by 7 bases, 1 base remained unmatched. This CDR3 has 14 residues. The CDR3 DNA sequence: TGTGCCAGTAGTATAGGGGGACTAGCGGGGACCCAGTACTTC. Translating it yields CASSIGGLAGTQYF.

The rearrangement joins TRBV10-2 to TRBJ1-2; weak D call: TRBD1 (5 bases). The CDR3 runs 13 residues. Trimming left V 1 base short and J 12 bases short, with 15 bases between. From germline, CDR1 is WSHSY and CDR2 SAAADI. Here the CDR3 DNA reads TGCGCCAGCAGTGAGTTCCCAGGGTTAGCTGACACCTTC. Translation: CASSEFPGLADTF.

This clonotype was counted between two and nine times. The chain combines TRBV2 with TRBJ1-1, with D possibly TRBD1 on 5 matching bases. The length of the CDR3 is 14 residues. Trimming cost V 1 base and J 5 bases, with 11 bases left between them. Germline values: CDR1 SNHLY, CDR2 FYNNEI. The CDR3 coding sequence is TGTGCCAGCAGTGAAGTCGGCAGGGCGACTGAAGCTTTCTTT. Protein: CASSEVGRATEAFF.

This clonotype has a count of ten or more. The rearrangement links TRBV7-9 to TRBJ2-1; 9 nucleotides agree with TRBD2. Germline CDR1 and CDR2: SEHNR and FQNEAQ (reference sequence). Trimming cost V 3 bases and J 6 bases; bases outside gene matches: 6. This CDR3 is 15 amino acids long. The CDR3 region is CASSLRGGEINEQFF. DNA for the CDR3: TGTGCCAGCAGCTTGCGGGGGGGGGAGATCAATGAGCAGTTCTTC.

Worth noting for this clonotype: One end of the junction does not line up with germline, which may come from a read error. The chain joins TRBV7-6 to TRBJ1-1; D is unclear. The CDR3 covers 13 residues. Germline V gene lookup returns CDR1 SGHVS and CDR2 FNYEAQ. The CDR3 region is CASNLESHTETFF. DNA of the CDR3: TGTGCCAGCAACTTAGAAAGTCACACTGAAACTTTCTTT. Using reference TRBV7-6 and TRBJ1-1 for the parts outside the CDR3, the full variable domain is GAGVSQSPRYKVTKRGQDVALRCDPISGHVSLYWYRQALGQGPEFLTYFNYEAQQDKSGLPNDRFSAERPEGSISTLTIQRTEQRDSAMYRCASNLESHTETFFGQGTRLTVV.